These 18 T cell receptor beta chains came from one sample sequenced in a study of Tregs in tolerant kidney transplant recipients. Repertoires were generated with immunoSEQ multiplex PCR, while TCRdb's copy carries only in-frame clones and drops some. The sample holds some 240,000 clones; roughly four fifths are singletons and the top ten take 0.64%. Specimen: CD4+ T cells from blood. The source of these receptors is a human donor in good health.

The chain couples TRBV18 to TRBJ2-7; D is ambiguous. V lost 5 bases to trimming and J lost 4 bases, with 9 bases between them. In germline, CDR1 is KGHSH, CDR2 LQKENI. This CDR3 has 12 amino acids. The CDR3 DNA is TGTGCCAGCTCATCCGGTCCTTACGAGCAGTACTTC. The encoded protein is CASSSGPYEQYF.

This clone was counted a single time. The chain recombines TRBV9 with TRBJ2-6; no definite D call. V lost 0 bases to trimming and J lost 4 bases, with 2 bases between them. The germline V gene encodes CDR1 SGDLS and CDR2 YYNGEE. This CDR3 is 13 amino acids long. DNA for the CDR3: TGTGCCAGCAGCGTAGGAGGGGCCAACGTCCTGACTTTC. Its protein is CASSVGGANVLTF. The full variable domain, its missing parts supplied by reference TRBV9 and TRBJ2-6, is DSGVTQTPKHLITATGQRVTLRCSPRSGDLSVYWYQQSLDQGLQFLIQYYNGEERAKGNILERFSAQQFPDLHSELNLSSLELGDSALYFCASSVGGANVLTFGAGSRLTVL.

The chain employs TRBV4-1 and TRBJ1-4; D is ambiguous. The CDR3 sequence is 16 residues long. Germline-derived CDR1 and CDR2 are MGHRA and YSYEKL. The V and J ends lost 1 base and 7 bases respectively, with 16 bases between them. CDR3 loop: CASSQARSGWGEKLFF. In DNA, the CDR3 is TGCGCCAGCAGCCAAGCTAGGTCAGGTTGGGGTGAAAAACTGTTTTTT.

For the CDR3, the DNA is TGCGCCAGCAGGTTTCTGTCGGGGGCCCACTACGAGCAGTACTTC. Encoded protein: CASRFLSGAHYEQYF. The chain has TRBV5-1 and TRBJ2-7; D tentatively fits TRBD1 or TRBD2 (6 bases each). Germline V gene data show CDR1 as SGHRS and CDR2 as YFSETQ. The CDR3 runs to 15 residues. V was shortened by 5 bases and J by 3 bases, with 18 bases between the two germline ends.

The chain combines TRBV5-5 with TRBJ2-5; no definite D call. Deletions cut 1 base from V and 2 bases from J, with 9 bases between. Germline CDR1 SGHKS, CDR2 YYEKEE (reference sequence). The CDR3 loop spans 14 amino acids. The DNA of the CDR3 is TGTGCCAGCAGCTTGCTGCTGGGTCAAGAGACCCAGTACTTC. This sequence encodes CASSLLLGQETQYF.

This chain connects TRBV5-4 to TRBJ2-2, with 9 positions matching TRBD1. V gave up 3 bases and J gave up 6 bases; unmatched junction bases: 12. This CDR3 is 17 amino acids long. CDR1 is SGHNT and CDR2 is YYREEE in the germline V gene (reference sequence). The DNA for the CDR3 is TGTGCCAGCAGCTGGGGACAGGGCTCGGTGGTGGCCGGGGAGCTGTTTTTT. Its protein is CASSWGQGSVVAGELFF. The complete variable domain, with remaining parts taken from reference TRBV5-4 and TRBJ2-2, reads ETGVTQSPTHLIKTRGQQVTLRCSSQSGHNTVSWYQQALGQGPQFIFQYYREEENGRGNFPPRFSGLQFPNYSSELNVNALELDDSALYLCASSWGQGSVVAGELFFGEGSRLTVL.

This clone was seen a single time. The chain combines TRBV5-1 with TRBJ1-1; 7 nucleotides agree with TRBD1. Germline CDR1 and CDR2: SGHRS and YFSETQ. Trimming removed 2 bases from V and 6 bases from J; junction bases left unmatched: 4. The length of the CDR3 is 13 residues. For the CDR3, the DNA is TGCGCCAGCAGCTTCGGGACAGAGGCTGAAGCTTTCTTT. The encoded protein is CASSFGTEAEAFF. Variable domain in full (rest from reference TRBV5-1 and TRBJ1-1): KAGVTQTPRYLIKTRGQQVTLSCSPISGHRSVSWYQQTPGQGLQFLFEYFSETQRNKGNFPGRFSGRQFSNSRSEMNVSTLELGDSALYLCASSFGTEAEAFFGQGTRLTVV.

To note about this clone: One end of the junction fails to match germline, which may point to a read error. The sample holds other DNA sequences that translate to the same CDR3. The chain combines TRBV10-3 with TRBJ2-7; D is ambiguous. CDR3 length: 13 amino acids. CDR1 is ENHRY and CDR2 is SYGVKD in the germline V gene. CDR3 sequence reads: CAISESTLYEQYF. The CDR3 DNA reads TGTGCTATCAGTGAGTCGACCCTCTACGAGCAGTACTTC.

The sample holds a few counts of this clone. Germline and junction disagree at one end, which may indicate a read error. The chain is built from TRBV6-5 and TRBJ1-5; possibly TRBD1 for D (5 bases). Germline CDR1 and CDR2: MNHEY and SVGAGI. CDR3 length: 16 amino acids. The CDR3 DNA sequence: TGTGCCAGCAGTTCCCGGGGGGGGTATAGCGATCAGCCCCAGCATTTT. Its protein product is CASSSRGGYSDQPQHF.

This chain joins TRBV6-5 and TRBJ1-5; D unresolved. Per the germline V gene, CDR1 is MNHEY and CDR2 is SVGAGI. The ends were cut back, 5 bases at V and 2 bases at J, with 13 bases in the middle. The CDR3 has 15 amino acids. The CDR3 protein is CASSGEGLGNQPQHF. The CDR3 DNA sequence: TGTGCCAGCAGTGGGGAGGGTCTCGGCAATCAGCCCCAGCATTTT.

The chain employs TRBV2 and TRBJ1-2; 8 bases map to TRBD1. Germline V gene sequence: CDR1 SNHLY, CDR2 FYNNEI. The CDR3 runs 13 residues. The trim removed 6 bases at V and 4 bases at J, leaving 4 bases unmatched. CDR3: CASRTGTGYGYTF. CDR3 bases: TGTGCCAGCAGGACCGGGACAGGCTATGGCTACACCTTC.

V and J are TRBV10-3 and TRBJ2-2; 9 nucleotides align to TRBD1. The CDR3 consists of 14 residues. Per germline, CDR1 ENHRY and CDR2 SYGVKD. The J segment lost 4 bases and the V segment lost 8 bases, leaving 5 bases of the junction unmatched. The CDR3 loop is CAIWDRVGTGELFF. The CDR3 DNA is TGTGCCATCTGGGACAGGGTCGGCACCGGGGAGCTGTTTTTT.

DNA of the CDR3: TGTGCCAGCAGTACCCAGGGGGCTGGCAATCAGCCCCAGCATTTT. This sequence encodes CASSTQGAGNQPQHF. The V call is TRBV6-5, the J call TRBJ1-5; TRBD1 aligns across 8 bases. The germline CDR1 and CDR2 sequences are MNHEY and SVGAGI. V gave up 5 bases and J gave up 2 bases; unmatched junction bases: 5. The CDR3 is made up of 15 amino acids.

The genes are TRBV6-6 and TRBJ1-5; no clear D gene. The ends were cut back, 0 bases at V and 6 bases at J, with 9 bases in the middle. Germline-derived CDR1 and CDR2 are MNHNY and SVGAGI (reference sequence). CDR3 size: 14 residues. The CDR3 region is CASSYSDQRQPQHF. CDR3 bases: TGTGCCAGCAGTTACTCGGATCAGCGTCAGCCCCAGCATTTT.

V is TRBV19 and J is TRBJ1-1, with a weak D call TRBD1 (5 bases). CDR1 is LNHDA, CDR2 SQIVND, per germline (reference sequence). The V end lost 4 bases, the J end lost 0 bases, and 15 bases lay between the germline ends. This CDR3 is built from 16 residues. DNA of the CDR3: TGTGCCAGTAGTAAGAGACAGACGACGATGAACACTGAAGCTTTCTTT. It yields the protein CASSKRQTTMNTEAFF.

This chain connects TRBV7-2 to TRBJ1-5; D ambiguous. Per the germline V gene, CDR1 is SGHTA and CDR2 is FQGNSA. This CDR3 contains 15 residues. Trimming took off 2 bases at V and 3 bases at J, with 11 bases between the two ends. CDR3 sequence reads: CASSLLESVNQPQHF. The CDR3 DNA reads TGTGCCAGCAGCTTACTGGAGTCGGTCAATCAGCCCCAGCATTTT.

This chain uses TRBV5-1 with TRBJ2-3; TRBD1 aligns across 11 bases. The germline CDR1 and CDR2 sequences are SGHRS and YFSETQ. V trimming: 1 base; J trimming: 6 bases; junction bases outside the gene matches: 4. This CDR3 has 15 amino acids. CDR3 residues: CASSLRTGGKDTQYF. In DNA form, the CDR3 reads TGCGCCAGCAGCTTGAGGACAGGGGGCAAGGATACGCAGTATTTT.

The chain is built from TRBV11-3 and TRBJ2-5; no firm D call. CDR1 and CDR2 from the germline V gene are SGHNT and YENEEA. V was pared by 1 base and J by 5 bases, with 8 bases between. The CDR3 runs 13 residues. The CDR3 DNA reads TGTGCCAGCAGCTTAGGGGCCGTGGAGACCCAGTACTTC. Amino acids: CASSLGAVETQYF.